This T cell receptor beta chain was captured by sequencing in a study of T cells in Graves' hyperthyroidism and ophthalmopathy (dated by TCRdb to between 2018 and 2021). With respect to the entire study: Peripheral blood samples were taken at initial diagnosis, before any treatment was given. A discovery cohort of roughly 100 patients, 43 with Graves' ophthalmopathy and 55 to 65 with stable Graves' hyperthyroidism, was used to find distinguishing TCR V-J signatures. Following sampling, methimazole starting at 30 mg daily was given to hyperthyroidism patients, and high-dose intravenous methylprednisolone was given to ophthalmopathy patients. Prospective prediction of ophthalmopathy was tested in an independent validation cohort consisting of about 19 hyperthyroidism patients and more than 15 patients who later progressed to ophthalmopathy. For training and testing, the 80 to 100 patients in the discovery cohort were randomly divided in a 7:3 ratio. In over five Graves' hyperthyroidism patients, the study also compared T-cell repertoires from thyroid tissue with T-cell repertoires from blood. The paper reports TCR Vbeta CDR3 sequencing of approximately 140 peripheral blood samples: some 41 ophthalmopathy, fewer than 80 hyperthyroidism and around 17 progressor patients. Here is what the overall study found, with its caveats: Sample size was not statistically predetermined, and investigators were not blinded to group allocation. In cross-validation, a model built on a 13 V-J signature told ophthalmopathy apart from stable hyperthyroidism with under 90% sensitivity and around 84% specificity, and in testing the same model reached 80%/75%. Most expanded thyroid clonotypes (frequency above 0.001) were also found in blood, which suggests that blood repertoires may mirror thyroid immune responses. In validation, the model predicted progression to ophthalmopathy with around 71% sensitivity and approximately 72% specificity, a median of 6.5 months before onset.

This clonotype was found many times. The specificity of this receptor is unknown. The input lacks base qualities; no much larger clone sits a single base away. The TCR beta CDR3 regions were amplified from RNA transcripts. The TCR CDR3 was subjected to a first round of RT-PCR using the HTBI primer set and the Qiagen OneStep RT-PCR kit. A second multiplex PCR round built the libraries, followed by size selection and purification. Libraries were sequenced paired-end with 100 bp reads on an Illumina HiSeq2000. The paper's data handling went like this. SOAPnuke was used to process the raw data, removing reads that contained adapters or uncalled bases, had a mean Phred below 15, or lacked an exact match to the constant primer or identifier. High-quality paired reads were merged using COPE v1.2.5, and each unique nucleotide sequence was defined as a clonotype. Clonotypes were aligned to IMGT TRBV, TRBD and TRBJ reference segments using MiTCR v1.1. Analysis was restricted to V-J combinations with a frequency above 0.0001, which covered over 98% of repertoires. The TCS score was defined as the ratio of F50 (clonal expansion) to E x V (chaos), calculated using BLOSUM62-based TCRdist between CDR3 peptides within each V-J. Welch's t-statistics and random forest reduced fewer than 550 V-J features to 13, which were used in a naive Bayes classifier (R e1071). The Morisita-Horn index was used to measure how similar the thyroid and blood repertoires were. The public sequencing data were trimmed at Q25 with fastp and processed into clonotypes with MiXCR by TCRdb, which kept only in-frame beta chains. Identical CDR3 proteins give one entry, which carries the most common genes and DNA. These V and J calls originate from TCRdb's pipeline instead of the authors' own analysis. Across this sample there are approximately 600,000 distinct CDR3 sequences, with roughly 15% seen only once. In total, the top ten clones hold 3.5% to 4.5% of the sample.

In the ophthalmopathy patients, disease was moderately to severely active, with a Clinical Activity Score of 3 or more, a NOSPECS grade of 4 or more, and a duration of less than 3 months. Patients with uncontrolled infections, other autoimmune diseases, pregnancy or lactation were excluded. Diagnoses were based on clinical symptoms, serum thyroxine and TRAb, thyroid ultrasound and orbital computed tomography. PBMCs were isolated from 10 ml of fresh peripheral blood by Ficoll-Paque density gradient centrifugation. Total RNA was extracted using Trizol reagent, and RNA quality was assessed on an Agilent 2100 Bioanalyzer. Cut back by 8 bases and 7 bases, the V and J ends lie 23 bases apart. CDR1 SNHLY and CDR2 FYNNEI are derived from the germline V gene. The CDR3 holds 15 amino acids from the cysteine to the phenylalanine. Only CDR3 DNA is held: 45 bases, read in frame from base 1.

In this chain, TRBV2 is recombined with TRBJ2-5; the D call could be TRBD1 or TRBD2, with each sharing 7 bases. The receptor's source is a woman between 40 and 55 years old with Graves' ophthalmopathy. Sequencing was done on a sample of blood. For the CDR3, the sequence is CASPGGQGVWRTQYF. The DNA is TGTGCCAGCCCCGGGGGGCAGGGGGTCTGGCGGACCCAGTACTTC.